The clone carrying this TCR beta chain was detected ten times or more. Its antigen is unidentified. This sample stems from a study of early T cells in non-severe SARS-CoV-2 infection. Via MiXCR, TCRdb re-called the 5' RACE reads, giving one row per CDR3 protein. This repertoire shows over 15,000 distinct CDR3 sequences, around 6.1% found once; its top ten account for around 7%. The V gene's germline CDR1 is SGDLS and CDR2 YYNGEE. V lost 3 bases and J 0 bases, leaving 10 bases between the germline ends. This CDR3 contains 16 residues. Study-wide points: The VDJdb matching leaned toward anti-spike CD8 responses and overlooked private and CD4 specificities.

This chain uses TRBV9 with TRBJ1-6, with D tentatively TRBD1 (6 bases). The material sequenced was whole blood, taken at baseline. The sequence came from an adult who was a healthcare worker with PCR-confirmed SARS-CoV-2 infection or an uninfected control (not recorded which). The chain's CDR3 is CASSADRGSYNSPLHF. DNA for the CDR3: TGTGCCAGCAGCGCGGACAGAGGCTCCTATAATTCACCCCTCCACTTT.